The 19 T cell receptor beta chains given below trace back to one sample, sequenced in a study of Graves' ophthalmopathy and Graves' hyperthyroidism. For repertoire sequencing, the TCR beta CDR3 regions were amplified from RNA transcripts. The workflow started with a first-round RT-PCR run with HTBI primers and then moved on to a second-round multiplex PCR. TCRdb ran MiXCR on the multiplex PCR reads and lists one entry per CDR3 protein. The sample shows approximately 160,000 distinct CDR3 sequences, 35% to 45% of them seen only once. Sequences were obtained from peripheral blood. These receptors all stem from a young man with Graves' ophthalmopathy.

The V gene is TRBV6-1, the J gene TRBJ2-2; the D gene is possibly TRBD2 (6 bases). CDR3 length: 16 residues. Germline V lookup: CDR1 MNHNS, CDR2 SASEGT. The V end was cut by 5 bases, the J end by 5 bases, with 18 bases between. CDR3: CASSTTGTAVTGELFF. The DNA for the CDR3 is TGTGCCAGCAGTACAACCGGGACTGCCGTTACCGGGGAGCTGTTTTTT.

In its sample, this clonotype was seen many times. The chain recombines TRBV30 with TRBJ1-5, with a weak D call TRBD1 (6 bases). The CDR3 is 13 residues long. V gave up 0 bases and J gave up 4 bases, with 7 bases separating them. The V gene's germline CDR1 is GTSNPN and CDR2 SVGIG (reference sequence). In DNA, the CDR3 is TGTGCCTGGAGTGTAGGGGGAAATCAGCCCCAGCATTTT. Translation: CAWSVGGNQPQHF.

This clonotype has only a few counts. The chain is built from TRBV2 and TRBJ2-7; D is possibly TRBD2 (5 bases). Trimming left V 4 bases short and J 5 bases short, with 15 bases between. The CDR3 is made up of 14 amino acids. Germline-derived CDR1 and CDR2 are SNHLY and FYNNEI. The CDR3 DNA reads TGTGCCAGCAGTGCCCTCGCGGGCTTCGACGAGCAGTACTTC. Translated, it gives CASSALAGFDEQYF.

This chain uses TRBV6-5 with TRBJ1-2; no firm D call. This CDR3 is 14 amino acids long. The V gene lost 0 bases and the J gene lost 0 bases, with 5 bases spanning the gap. Germline V gives CDR1 MNHEY, CDR2 SVGAGI. The CDR3 DNA sequence: TGTGCCAGCAGTTACTCCGACACTAACTATGGCTACACCTTC. It is translated as CASSYSDTNYGYTF.

This clonotype has a count of ten or more. The junction and the germline gene differ at one end; a read error may be behind it. This chain links TRBV19 with TRBJ1-1, with D maybe TRBD1 (5 bases). Looked up from germline, CDR1 is LNHDA and CDR2 is SQIVND (reference sequence). This CDR3 has 14 residues. CDR3 bases: TGTGCCGGTAGTCTGGCCTTGGGGGGCACTGAAGCTTTCTTT. Its translation is CAGSLALGGTEAFF. Full variable domain (rest looked up from reference TRBV19 and TRBJ1-1): DGGITQSPKYLFRKEGQNVTLSCEQNLNHDAMYWYRQDPGQGLRLIYYSQIVNDFQKGDIAEGYSVSREKKESFPLTVTSAQKNPTAFYLCAGSLALGGTEAFFGQGTRLTVV.

This clonotype was detected ten times or more. This chain links TRBV20-1 with TRBJ1-1; TRBD1 agrees at 8 bases. The germline gives CDR1 DFQATT, CDR2 SNEGSKA (reference sequence). V trimming: 3 bases; J trimming: 9 bases; junction bases outside the gene matches: 9. The CDR3 contains 13 residues. CDR3 loop: CSARGDRPNQAFF. CDR3 nucleotide sequence: TGCAGTGCTAGGGGGGACAGGCCCAATCAAGCTTTCTTT.

This clonotype was found many times. The CDR3 nucleotides are TGTGCCAGCAGTTTTGGGCCTAGAGGTTCCCAGCCCCAGCATTTT. It yields the protein CASSFGPRGSQPQHF. The chain carries TRBV12-3 or TRBV12-4 and TRBJ1-5; D is undetermined. The CDR3 spans 15 residues. V was shortened by 3 bases and J by 7 bases, with 16 bases between the two germline ends.

The V call is TRBV6-1, the J call TRBJ2-5; 7 bases align to TRBD1. V shed 7 bases and J 5 bases; nucleotides not matched to a gene: 7. CDR1 is MNHNS, CDR2 SASEGT, per germline. The CDR3 spans 13 residues. CDR3 DNA sequence: TGTGCCAGCACCCTTACAGGGGACGAGACCCAGTACTTC. It translates to CASTLTGDETQYF.

This clonotype was counted at least ten times. The chain is built from TRBV20-1 and TRBJ2-2, with 8 bases aligning to TRBD2. CDR3 size: 14 residues. From germline, CDR1 is DFQATT and CDR2 SNEGSKA (reference sequence). The J segment lost 6 bases and the V segment lost 5 bases, leaving 8 bases of the junction unmatched. This CDR3 is CSADHGTRAGELFF. CDR3 nucleotides: TGCAGTGCTGACCATGGGACTAGGGCCGGGGAGCTGTTTTTT.

This chain connects TRBV28 to TRBJ2-6, with 10 bases identical to TRBD1. Germline CDR1 reads MDHEN; CDR2 reads SYDVKM. Losses at the gene ends were 4 bases for V and 3 bases for J; bases not matched to a gene: 6. This CDR3 is 17 amino acids long. The CDR3 region is CASSSGTGVFGANVLTF. DNA for the CDR3: TGTGCCAGCAGTTCCGGGACAGGGGTATTTGGGGCCAACGTCCTGACTTTC.

This clonotype was seen many times. The chain recombines TRBV19 with TRBJ1-5; D gene uncertain. The CDR3 has 14 amino acids. Trimming took off 5 bases at V and 4 bases at J, with 12 bases between the two ends. Germline V gives CDR1 LNHDA, CDR2 SQIVND (reference sequence). The CDR3 spells CASSPGVQNQPQHF. The CDR3 bases are TGTGCCAGTAGTCCTGGGGTCCAAAATCAGCCCCAGCATTTT.

In this sample, this clonotype turned up many times. The junction differs from germline at one of its ends, possibly a read error. V usage is TRBV4-3 and J usage is TRBJ1-1; unclear D gene. Germline values: CDR1 LGHNA, CDR2 YSLEER. This CDR3 comprises 13 residues. In nucleotides, the CDR3 is TGCGCCAGCAGCCAAGTGATGTACACTGAAGCTCTCTTT. Translating it yields CASSQVMYTEALF.

The DNA for the CDR3 is TGTGCCAGCACCTGGGGGGGGACAGGGGTTGGCTACACCTTC. Residues: CASTWGGTGVGYTF. The chain joins TRBV6-1 to TRBJ1-2, with 10 positions matching TRBD1. Germline trimming cut 7 bases from V and 7 bases from J; bases unmatched to any gene: 9. The germline V gene encodes CDR1 MNHNS and CDR2 SASEGT. The CDR3 runs 14 residues.

This clonotype was detected only once. CDR3 region: CASSDQGTGQETQYF. CDR3 in DNA: TGTGCCAGCAGTGACCAGGGGACGGGGCAAGAGACCCAGTACTTC. The rearrangement uses TRBV27 and TRBJ2-5, with a possible D match to TRBD1 (6 bases). The germline V gene encodes CDR1 MNHEY and CDR2 SMNVEV (reference sequence). The CDR3 has 15 amino acids. V was pared by 5 bases and J by 2 bases, with 15 bases between.

The table lists this clonotype with many counts. This rearrangement joins TRBV28 to TRBJ1-1, with D perhaps matching TRBD1 (6 bases). V was shortened by 4 bases and J by 7 bases, with 13 bases between the two germline ends. The CDR3 contains 13 residues. Germline-derived CDR1 and CDR2 are MDHEN and SYDVKM. The CDR3 loop reads CASSSGDTGEAFF. CDR3 in DNA: TGTGCCAGCAGTTCAGGGGATACCGGTGAAGCTTTCTTT.

This chain uses TRBV6-1 with TRBJ2-5; D unclear. Germline CDR1 and CDR2: MNHNS and SASEGT. The CDR3 is made up of 13 amino acids. V gave up 6 bases and J gave up 2 bases, with 10 bases separating them. CDR3 bases: TGTGCCAGCAGCGACGGCCCTCAAGAGACCCAGTACTTC. This sequence encodes CASSDGPQETQYF.

This clonotype was observed a few times. The chain links TRBV28 to TRBJ2-5; 7 bases are shared with TRBD1. After removal of 3 bases from V and 4 bases from J, the junction contained 2 bases not matched to a gene. The CDR3 is made up of 13 amino acids. The germline gives CDR1 MDHEN, CDR2 SYDVKM. CDR3 sequence reads: CASSLGQLETQYF. CDR3 DNA: TGTGCCAGCAGTTTGGGACAGCTAGAGACCCAGTACTTC.

This chain joins TRBV6-2 or TRBV6-3 and TRBJ2-5; tentative D call: TRBD2 (5 bases). V lost 2 bases, J lost 5 bases, and 12 bases lay in between. The CDR3 length is 14 residues. CDR1 is MNHEY and CDR2 is SVGEGT in the germline V gene. CDR3 region: CASSYGRGMETQYF. The CDR3 bases are TGTGCCAGCAGTTACGGACGGGGAATGGAGACCCAGTACTTC.

The V and J genes are TRBV28 and TRBJ2-7; D not certain. V dropped 7 bases and J dropped 3 bases, with 7 bases sitting between them. Germline V gene sequence: CDR1 MDHEN, CDR2 SYDVKM. This CDR3 comprises 11 residues. The CDR3 nucleotides are TGTGCCAGCACCGTAGGCTACGAGCAGTACTTC. It translates to CASTVGYEQYF.